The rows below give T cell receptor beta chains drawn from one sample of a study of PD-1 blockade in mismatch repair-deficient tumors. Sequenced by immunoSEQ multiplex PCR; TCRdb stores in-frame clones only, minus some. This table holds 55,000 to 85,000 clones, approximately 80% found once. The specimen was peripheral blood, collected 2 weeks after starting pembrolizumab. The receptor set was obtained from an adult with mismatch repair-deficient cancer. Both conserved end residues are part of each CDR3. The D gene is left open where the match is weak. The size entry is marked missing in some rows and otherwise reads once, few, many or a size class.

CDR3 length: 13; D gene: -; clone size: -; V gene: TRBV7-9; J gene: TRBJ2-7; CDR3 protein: CASSFGGDNEQYF; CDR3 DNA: TGTGCCAGCAGCTTTGGAGGGGACAACGAGCAGTACTTC
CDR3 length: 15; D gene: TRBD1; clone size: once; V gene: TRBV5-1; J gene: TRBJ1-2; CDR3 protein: CASSLGTGGSFGYTF; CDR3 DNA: TGCGCCAGCAGCTTGGGTACAGGGGGCTCCTTTGGCTACACCTTC
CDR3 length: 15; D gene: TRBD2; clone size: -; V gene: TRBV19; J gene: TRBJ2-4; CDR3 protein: CASSPASGSGNIQYF; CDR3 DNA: TGTGCCAGTAGTCCGGCTAGCGGGTCGGGAAACATTCAGTACTTC
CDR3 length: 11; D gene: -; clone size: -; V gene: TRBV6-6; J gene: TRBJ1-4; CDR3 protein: CASSINEKLFF; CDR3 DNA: TGTGCCAGCAGTATCAATGAAAAACTGTTTTTT
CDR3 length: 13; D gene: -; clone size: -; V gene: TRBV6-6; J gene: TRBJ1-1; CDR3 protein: CASSYGGSTEAFF; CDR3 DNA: TGTGCCAGCAGTTACGGGGGGAGCACTGAAGCTTTCTTT
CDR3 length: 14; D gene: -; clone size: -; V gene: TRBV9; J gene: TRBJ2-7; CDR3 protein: CASSVGGGGYEQYF; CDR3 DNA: TGTGCCAGCAGCGTCGGGGGCGGGGGCTACGAGCAGTACTTC
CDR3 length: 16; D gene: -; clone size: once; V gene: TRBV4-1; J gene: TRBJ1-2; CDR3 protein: CASSQAHSEGTDGYTF; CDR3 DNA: TGCGCCAGCAGCCAGGCCCACAGTGAAGGGACGGATGGCTACACCTTC
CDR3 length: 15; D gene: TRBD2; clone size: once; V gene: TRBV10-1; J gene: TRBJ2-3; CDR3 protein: CASSEGLASTDTQYF; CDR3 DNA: TGCGCCAGCAGTGAAGGACTAGCGAGCACAGATACGCAGTATTTT
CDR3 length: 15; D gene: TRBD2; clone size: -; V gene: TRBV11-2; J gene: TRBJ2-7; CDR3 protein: CASSAGLAGLYEQYF; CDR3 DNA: TGTGCCAGCAGCGCCGGACTAGCGGGGCTCTACGAGCAGTACTTC
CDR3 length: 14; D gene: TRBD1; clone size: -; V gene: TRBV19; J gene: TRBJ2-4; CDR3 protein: CASSVTGAGNIQYF; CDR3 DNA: TGTGCCAGTAGTGTTACAGGGGCAGGAAACATTCAGTACTTC
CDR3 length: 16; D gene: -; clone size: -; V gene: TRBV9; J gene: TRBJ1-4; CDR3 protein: CASSAGREGAGEKLFF; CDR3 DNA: TGTGCCAGCAGCGCAGGGAGGGAAGGGGCAGGAGAAAAACTGTTTTTT
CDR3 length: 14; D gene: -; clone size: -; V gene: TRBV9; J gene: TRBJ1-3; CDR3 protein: CASSVGRTGNTIYF; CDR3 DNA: TGTGCCAGCAGCGTGGGACGAACGGGAAACACCATATATTTT
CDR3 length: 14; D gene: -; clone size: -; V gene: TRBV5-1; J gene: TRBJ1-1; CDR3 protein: CASSFEIPNTEAFF; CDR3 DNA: TGCGCCAGCAGCTTTGAGATCCCGAACACTGAAGCTTTCTTT
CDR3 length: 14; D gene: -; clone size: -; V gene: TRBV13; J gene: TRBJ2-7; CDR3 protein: CASSFSRSSYEQYF; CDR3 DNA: TGTGCCAGCAGCTTTAGCAGGAGCTCCTACGAGCAGTACTTC
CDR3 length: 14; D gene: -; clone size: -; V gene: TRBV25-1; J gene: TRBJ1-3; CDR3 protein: CASSERGSGNTIYF; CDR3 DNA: TGTGCCAGCAGTGAACGAGGGTCTGGAAACACCATATATTTT
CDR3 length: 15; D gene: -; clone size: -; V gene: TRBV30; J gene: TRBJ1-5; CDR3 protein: CAWSVGSRGNQPQHF; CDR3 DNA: TGTGCCTGGAGTGTAGGGAGCCGCGGCAATCAGCCCCAGCATTTT
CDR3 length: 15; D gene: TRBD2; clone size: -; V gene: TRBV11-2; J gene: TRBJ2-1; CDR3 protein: CASSYRTSDYNEQFF; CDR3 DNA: TGTGCCAGCAGCTACCGGACTAGCGACTACAATGAGCAGTTCTTC
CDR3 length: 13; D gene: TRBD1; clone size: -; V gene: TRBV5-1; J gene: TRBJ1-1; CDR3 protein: CASSGRGQTEAFF; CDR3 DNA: TGCGCCAGCAGCGGAAGGGGGCAAACTGAAGCTTTCTTT
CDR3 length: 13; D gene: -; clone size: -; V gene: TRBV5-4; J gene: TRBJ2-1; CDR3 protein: CASSLLPGNEQFF; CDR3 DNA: TGTGCCAGCAGCCTGCTCCCCGGCAATGAGCAGTTCTTC
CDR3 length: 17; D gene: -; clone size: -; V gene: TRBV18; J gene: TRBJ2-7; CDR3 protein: CASSQQPSADSSYEQYF; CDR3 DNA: TGTGCCAGCTCACAACAGCCTAGCGCGGATAGCTCCTACGAGCAGTACTTC